This TCR beta chain was captured by sequencing in a study of shared clonotypes between healthy human individuals. Every donor, a Caucasian adult, lived in Nashville, Tennessee. Notes on the study in general: The small donor group covered limited genetic and exposure diversity. Rarefaction curves obtained for sorted subsets showed sequencing incomplete despite large depth.

Germline CDR1 and CDR2: MDHEN and SYDVKM. The CDR3 is 15 residues long. Deletions cut 3 bases from V and 6 bases from J, with 14 bases between. Assay: immunoSEQ multiplex PCR; the TCRdb copy retains only in-frame clones and omits some. The data hold 2 million to 2.5 million clones, with approximately 93% observed a single time. This clone was seen only once. Its target is unknown. Sequenced material: naive CD4+ T cells from PBMCs. Specified subset: CD45RA+ positively selected. This chain connects TRBV28 to TRBJ2-2; no definite D call. This TCR was sampled from a man between 18 and 29 years old in good health. Some clones in this sample may be carry-over from other donors' samples. CDR3 region: CASSFGGNGAGELFF. CDR3 DNA sequence: TGTGCCAGCAGTTTTGGTGGGAACGGCGCCGGGGAGCTGTTTTTT.